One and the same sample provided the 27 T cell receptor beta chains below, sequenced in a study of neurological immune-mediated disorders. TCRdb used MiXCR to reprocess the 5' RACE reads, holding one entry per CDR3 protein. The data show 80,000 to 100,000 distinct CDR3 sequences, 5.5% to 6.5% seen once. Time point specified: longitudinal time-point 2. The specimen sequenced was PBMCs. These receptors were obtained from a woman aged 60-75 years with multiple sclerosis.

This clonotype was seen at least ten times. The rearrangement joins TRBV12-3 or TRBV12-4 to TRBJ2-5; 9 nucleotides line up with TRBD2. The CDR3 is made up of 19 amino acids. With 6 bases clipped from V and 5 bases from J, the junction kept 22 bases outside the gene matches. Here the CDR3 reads CASSRGGLAGIPKRETQYF. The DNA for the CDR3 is TGTGCCAGCAGCCGGGGCGGGCTAGCGGGGATCCCGAAGAGGGAGACCCAGTACTTC.

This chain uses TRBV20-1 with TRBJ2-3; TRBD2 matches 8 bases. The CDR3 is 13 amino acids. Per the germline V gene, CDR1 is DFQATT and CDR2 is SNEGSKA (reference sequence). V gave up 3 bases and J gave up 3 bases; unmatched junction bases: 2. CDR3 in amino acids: CSARSGGTDTQYF. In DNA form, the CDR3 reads TGCAGTGCTAGGTCGGGGGGGACAGATACGCAGTATTTT.

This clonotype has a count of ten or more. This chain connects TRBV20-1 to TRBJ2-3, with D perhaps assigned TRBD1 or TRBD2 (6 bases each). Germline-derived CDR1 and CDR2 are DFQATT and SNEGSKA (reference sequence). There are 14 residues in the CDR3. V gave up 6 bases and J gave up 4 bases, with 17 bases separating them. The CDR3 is CSAGRGGSADTQYF. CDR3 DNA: TGCAGTGCGGGCAGGGGAGGCAGTGCAGATACGCAGTATTTT.

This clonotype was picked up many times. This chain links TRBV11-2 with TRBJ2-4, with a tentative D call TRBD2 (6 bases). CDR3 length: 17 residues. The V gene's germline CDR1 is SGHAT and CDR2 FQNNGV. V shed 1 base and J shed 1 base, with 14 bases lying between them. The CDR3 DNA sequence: TGTGCCAGCAGCTTAGTGGGGGTTGGGGGGGCCAAAAACATTCAGTACTTC. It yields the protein CASSLVGVGGAKNIQYF.

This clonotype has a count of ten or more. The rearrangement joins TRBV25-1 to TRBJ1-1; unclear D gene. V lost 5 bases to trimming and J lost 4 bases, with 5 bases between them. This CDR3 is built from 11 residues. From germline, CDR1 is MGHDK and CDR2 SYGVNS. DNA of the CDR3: TGTGCCAGCAGTCCCCTCACTGAAGCTTTCTTT. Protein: CASSPLTEAFF.

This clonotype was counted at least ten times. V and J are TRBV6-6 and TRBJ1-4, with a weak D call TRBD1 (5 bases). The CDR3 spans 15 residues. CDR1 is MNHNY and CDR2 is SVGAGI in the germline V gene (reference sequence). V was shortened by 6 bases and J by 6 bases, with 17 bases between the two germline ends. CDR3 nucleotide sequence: TGTGCCAGCAGCTCTATAACTGCCAGGGATGAAAAACTGTTTTTT. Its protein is CASSSITARDEKLFF.

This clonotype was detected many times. The CDR3 spells CSAETGRDLAKNIQYF. CDR3 in DNA: TGCAGTGCCGAGACGGGAAGAGACTTAGCCAAAAACATTCAGTACTTC. This sequence joins TRBV20-1 and TRBJ2-4; maybe TRBD2 (5 bases). Germline assignment: CDR1 DFQATT and CDR2 SNEGSKA (reference sequence). The CDR3 is 16 amino acids. The V and J ends lost 6 bases and 0 bases respectively, with 18 bases between them.

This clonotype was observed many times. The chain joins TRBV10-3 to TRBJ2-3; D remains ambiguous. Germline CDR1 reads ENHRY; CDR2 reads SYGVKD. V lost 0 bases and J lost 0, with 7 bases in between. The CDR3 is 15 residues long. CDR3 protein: CAISESVTSTDTQYF. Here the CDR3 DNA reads TGTGCCATCAGTGAGTCGGTTACTAGCACAGATACGCAGTATTTT.

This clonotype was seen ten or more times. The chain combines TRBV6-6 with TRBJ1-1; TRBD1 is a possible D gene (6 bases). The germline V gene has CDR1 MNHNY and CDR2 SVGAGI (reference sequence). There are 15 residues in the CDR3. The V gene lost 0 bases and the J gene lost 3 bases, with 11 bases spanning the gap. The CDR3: CASSYSPTGYTEAFF. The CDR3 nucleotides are TGTGCCAGCAGTTACTCCCCCACAGGGTACACTGAAGCTTTCTTT.

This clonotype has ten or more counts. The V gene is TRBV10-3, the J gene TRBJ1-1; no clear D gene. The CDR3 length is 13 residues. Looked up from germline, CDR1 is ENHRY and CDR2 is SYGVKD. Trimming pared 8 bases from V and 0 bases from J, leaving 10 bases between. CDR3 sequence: CAISDTMNTEAFF. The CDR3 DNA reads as TGTGCCATCTCCGACACGATGAACACTGAAGCTTTCTTT.

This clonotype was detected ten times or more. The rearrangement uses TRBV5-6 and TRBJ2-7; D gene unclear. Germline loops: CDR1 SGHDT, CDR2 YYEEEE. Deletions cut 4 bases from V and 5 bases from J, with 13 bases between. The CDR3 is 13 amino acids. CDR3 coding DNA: TGTGCCAGCAGCCCCGTCGGACGGGACGAGCAGTACTTC. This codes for CASSPVGRDEQYF.

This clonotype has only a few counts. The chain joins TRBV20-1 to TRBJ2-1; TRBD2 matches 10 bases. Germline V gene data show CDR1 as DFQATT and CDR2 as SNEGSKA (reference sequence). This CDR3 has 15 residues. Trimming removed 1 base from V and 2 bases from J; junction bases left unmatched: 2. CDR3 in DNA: TGCAGTGCTAGAGTAGCGGGGGGTACCTACAATGAGCAGTTCTTC. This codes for CSARVAGGTYNEQFF.

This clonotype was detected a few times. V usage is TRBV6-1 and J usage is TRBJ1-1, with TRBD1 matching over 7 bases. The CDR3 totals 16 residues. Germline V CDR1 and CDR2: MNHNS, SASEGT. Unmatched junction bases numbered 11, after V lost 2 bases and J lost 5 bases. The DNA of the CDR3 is TGTGCCAGCAGTGAATTTCTTGGGACAGTCGGGACTGAAGCTTTCTTT. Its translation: CASSEFLGTVGTEAFF.

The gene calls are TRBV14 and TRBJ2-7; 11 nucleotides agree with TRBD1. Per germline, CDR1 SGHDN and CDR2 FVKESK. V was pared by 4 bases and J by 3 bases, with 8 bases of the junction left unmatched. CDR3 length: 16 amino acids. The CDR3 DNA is TGTGCCAGCAGCCCAATATGGGACAGGGGGAACTACGAGCAGTACTTC. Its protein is CASSPIWDRGNYEQYF.

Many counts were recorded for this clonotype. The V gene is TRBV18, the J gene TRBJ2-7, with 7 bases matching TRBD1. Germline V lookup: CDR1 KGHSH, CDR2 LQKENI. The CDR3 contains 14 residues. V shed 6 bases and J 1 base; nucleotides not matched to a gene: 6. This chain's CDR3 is CASSPTGESYEQYF. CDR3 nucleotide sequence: TGTGCCAGCTCCCCCACAGGGGAGTCCTACGAGCAGTACTTC.

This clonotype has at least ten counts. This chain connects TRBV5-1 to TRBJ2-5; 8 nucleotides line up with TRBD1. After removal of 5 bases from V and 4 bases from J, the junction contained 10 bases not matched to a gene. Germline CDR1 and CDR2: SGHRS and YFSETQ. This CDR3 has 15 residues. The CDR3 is CASSFQGAGGETQYF. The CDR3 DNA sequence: TGCGCCAGCAGTTTCCAGGGGGCAGGTGGAGAGACCCAGTACTTC.

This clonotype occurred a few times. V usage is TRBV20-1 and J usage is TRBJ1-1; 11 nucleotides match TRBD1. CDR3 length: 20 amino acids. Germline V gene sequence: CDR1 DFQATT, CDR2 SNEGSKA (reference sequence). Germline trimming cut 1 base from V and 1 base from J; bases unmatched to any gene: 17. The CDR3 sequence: CSARGTSGTGGYIWNTEAFF. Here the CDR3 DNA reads TGCAGTGCTAGAGGTACTTCCGGGACAGGGGGATATATTTGGAACACTGAAGCTTTCTTT.

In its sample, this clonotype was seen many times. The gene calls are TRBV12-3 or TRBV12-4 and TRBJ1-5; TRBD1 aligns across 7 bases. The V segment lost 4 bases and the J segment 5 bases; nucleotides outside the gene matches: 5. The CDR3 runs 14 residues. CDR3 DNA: TGTGCCAGCAGTTCAAACAGGGGTTATCAGCCCCAGCATTTT. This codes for CASSSNRGYQPQHF.

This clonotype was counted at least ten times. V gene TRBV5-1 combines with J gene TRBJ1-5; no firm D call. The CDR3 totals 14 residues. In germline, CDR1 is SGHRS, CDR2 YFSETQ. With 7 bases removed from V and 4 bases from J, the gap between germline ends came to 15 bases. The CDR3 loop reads CASSEGGNNQPQHF. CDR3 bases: TGCGCCAGCTCGGAGGGTGGAAATAATCAGCCCCAGCATTTT.

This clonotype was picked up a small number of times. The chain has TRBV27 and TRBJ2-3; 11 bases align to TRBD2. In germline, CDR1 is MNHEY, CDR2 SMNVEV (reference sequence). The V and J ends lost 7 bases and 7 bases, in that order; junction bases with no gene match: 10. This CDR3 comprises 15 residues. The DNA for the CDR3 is TGTGCCAGCAATCCTCTAGCGGGGGGATCATATACGCAGTATTTT. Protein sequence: CASNPLAGGSYTQYF.

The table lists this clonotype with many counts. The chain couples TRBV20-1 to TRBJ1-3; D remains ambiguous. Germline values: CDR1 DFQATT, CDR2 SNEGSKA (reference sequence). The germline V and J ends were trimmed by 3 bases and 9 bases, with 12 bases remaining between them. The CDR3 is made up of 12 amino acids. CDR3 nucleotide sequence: TGCAGTGCTAGGGGTGCGACGGGCACCATATATTTT. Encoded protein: CSARGATGTIYF.

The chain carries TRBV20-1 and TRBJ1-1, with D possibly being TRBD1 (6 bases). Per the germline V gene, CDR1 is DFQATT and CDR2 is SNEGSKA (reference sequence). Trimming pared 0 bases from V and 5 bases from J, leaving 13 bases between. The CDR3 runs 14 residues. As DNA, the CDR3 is TGCAGTGCTAGAGATCCTACAGGGAAAACTGAAGCTTTCTTT. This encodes CSARDPTGKTEAFF.

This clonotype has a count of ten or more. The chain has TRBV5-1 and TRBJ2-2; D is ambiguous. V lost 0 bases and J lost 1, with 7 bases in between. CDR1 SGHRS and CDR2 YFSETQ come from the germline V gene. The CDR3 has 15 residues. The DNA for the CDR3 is TGCGCCAGCAGCTTGGCCCAGAAGAACACCGGGGAGCTGTTTTTT. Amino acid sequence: CASSLAQKNTGELFF. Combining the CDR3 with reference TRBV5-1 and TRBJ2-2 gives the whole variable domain KAGVTQTPRYLIKTRGQQVTLSCSPISGHRSVSWYQQTPGQGLQFLFEYFSETQRNKGNFPGRFSGRQFSNSRSEMNVSTLELGDSALYLCASSLAQKNTGELFFGEGSRLTVL.

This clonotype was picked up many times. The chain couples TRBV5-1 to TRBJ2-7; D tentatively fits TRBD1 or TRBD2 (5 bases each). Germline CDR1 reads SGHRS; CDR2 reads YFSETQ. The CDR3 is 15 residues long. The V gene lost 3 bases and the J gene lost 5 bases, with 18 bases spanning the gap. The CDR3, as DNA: TGCGCCAGCAGCTCCCGACCGGGGAGAGGGGACGAGCAGTACTTC. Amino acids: CASSSRPGRGDEQYF.

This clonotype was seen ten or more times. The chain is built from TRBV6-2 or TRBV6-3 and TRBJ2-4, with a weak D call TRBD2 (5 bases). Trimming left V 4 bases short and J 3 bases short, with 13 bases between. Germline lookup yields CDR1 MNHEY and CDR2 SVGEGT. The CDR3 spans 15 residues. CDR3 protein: CASSSRREIKNIQYF. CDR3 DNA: TGTGCCAGCAGTTCAAGACGGGAAATCAAAAACATTCAGTACTTC.

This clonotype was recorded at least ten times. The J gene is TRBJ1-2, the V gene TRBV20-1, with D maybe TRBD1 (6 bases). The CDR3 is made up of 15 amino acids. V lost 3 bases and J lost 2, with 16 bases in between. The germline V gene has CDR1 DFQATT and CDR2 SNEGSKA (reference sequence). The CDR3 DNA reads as TGCAGTGCTAGCGACCCAGGGGCCCCGAACTATGGCTACACCTTC. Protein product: CSASDPGAPNYGYTF.

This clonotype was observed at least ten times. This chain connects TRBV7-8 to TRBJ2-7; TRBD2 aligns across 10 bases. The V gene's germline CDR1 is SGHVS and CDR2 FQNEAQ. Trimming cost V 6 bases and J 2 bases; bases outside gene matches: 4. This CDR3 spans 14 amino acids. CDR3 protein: CASSLGLATYEQYF. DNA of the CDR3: TGTGCCAGCAGTTTGGGACTAGCGACCTACGAGCAGTACTTC.